This is a list of T cell receptor beta chains from one sample in a study of low-dose radiotherapy and immunotherapy resistance in tumors. TCRdb used MiXCR to reprocess the reads, holding one entry per CDR3 protein. The sample holds about 84,000 distinct CDR3 sequences, less than 20% seen once. Source: PBMCs, taken after low-dose radiotherapy plus immunotherapy. The receptors derive from a male donor with prostate cancer. CDR3s include the opening cysteine and the closing phenylalanine or tryptophan. A D gene is named only where the DNA matches it firmly. Clone size is shown for a subset of rows, as once, few, many or a class of expanded clone.

j_call d_call clone_size v_call cdr3_aa cdr3_nt
TRBJ2-1 TRBD2 many TRBV5-4 CASSGGLAGVRREQFF TGTGCCAGCAGCGGGGGACTAGCGGGAGTTCGAAGAGAGCAGTTCTTC
TRBJ1-1 TRBD1 many TRBV12-3/TRBV12-4 CASRTGQQNTEAFF TGTGCCAGCAGGACGGGACAGCAGAACACTGAAGCTTTCTTT
TRBJ2-2 - few TRBV9 CASSVRTHNTGELFF TGTGCCAGCAGCGTAAGGACTCACAACACCGGGGAGCTGTTTTTT
TRBJ2-7 - many TRBV3-1 CASSQAPIYEQYF TGTGCCAGCAGCCAAGCACCCATATACGAGCAGTACTTC
TRBJ2-1 TRBD2 many TRBV5-1 CASSLEVSGRANEQFF TGCGCCAGCAGCTTGGAGGTTAGCGGGAGGGCAAATGAGCAGTTCTTC
TRBJ1-4 - many TRBV5-8 CASSNGQPNEKLFF TGTGCCAGCAGTAATGGACAGCCTAATGAAAAACTGTTTTTT
TRBJ2-7 TRBD1 many TRBV12-3/TRBV12-4 CASSRTGGTYEQYF TGTGCCAGCAGTCGGACAGGGGGGACCTACGAGCAGTACTTC
TRBJ2-7 - many TRBV20-1 CSARDARGQWGEQYF TGCAGTGCTAGAGACGCCAGGGGCCAATGGGGGGAGCAGTACTTC
TRBJ2-1 TRBD2 many TRBV27 CASSLSRVREGFLGEQFF TGTGCCAGCAGTTTATCTAGGGTACGGGAGGGGTTTCTGGGGGAGCAGTTCTTC
TRBJ2-7 - many TRBV13 CASSLGLYEQYF TGTGCCAGCAGCTTAGGCCTCTACGAGCAGTACTTC
TRBJ2-5 TRBD1 many TRBV5-1 CASSLAQDRASTQYF TGCGCCAGCAGCTTGGCCCAGGACAGGGCTTCTACCCAGTACTTC
TRBJ2-1 - many TRBV4-2 CASSQDLAGIYNEQFF TGTGCCAGCAGCCAAGATCTAGCTGGCATTTACAATGAGCAGTTCTTC
TRBJ2-1 - many TRBV7-6 CASSLGLGYYNEQFF TGTGCCAGCAGCTTAGGCCTAGGCTACTACAATGAGCAGTTCTTC
TRBJ2-3 - many TRBV7-9 CASSQEADTQYF TGTGCCAGCAGCCAGGAGGCAGATACGCAGTATTTT
TRBJ2-5 - - TRBV20-1 CSARDFWGAGETQYF TGCAGTGCTAGAGATTTTTGGGGGGCCGGGGAGACCCAGTACTTC
TRBJ2-5 - many TRBV4-3 CASSQDLGGRETQYF TGCGCCAGCAGCCAAGATCTTGGGGGTCGAGAGACCCAGTACTTC
TRBJ1-4 - many TRBV4-2 CASSQDWSDYNEKLFF TGTGCCAGCAGCCAAGATTGGTCCGATTATAATGAAAAACTGTTTTTT
TRBJ1-1 - many TRBV18 CASSPLQGRLNTEAFF TGTGCCAGCTCACCATTGCAGGGGCGCCTGAACACTGAAGCTTTCTTT
TRBJ1-1 - many TRBV12-3/TRBV12-4 CASSPVWPNTEAFF TGTGCCAGCAGTCCCGTGTGGCCGAACACTGAAGCTTTCTTT
TRBJ2-2 TRBD1 - TRBV5-4 CASSRGTGGLNTGELFF TGTGCCAGCAGCCGGGGGACAGGGGGCCTTAACACCGGGGAGCTGTTTTTT
TRBJ1-6 - few TRBV11-2 CASSKGVSNSPLHF TGTGCCAGCAGCAAGGGGGTTTCGAATTCACCCCTCCACTTT
TRBJ2-2 TRBD1 - TRBV5-6 CASSSVGQANTGELFF TGTGCCAGCAGCTCCGTAGGACAGGCGAACACCGGGGAGCTGTTTTTT
TRBJ1-1 - many TRBV6-1 CASFQGRTEAFF TGTGCCAGCTTCCAGGGGAGGACTGAAGCTTTCTTT
TRBJ1-1 TRBD1 - TRBV30 CAWGTGVSTEAFF TGTGCCTGGGGGACAGGGGTCAGCACTGAAGCTTTCTTT
TRBJ2-6 - few TRBV3-1 CASSQDRVSGANVLTF TGTGCCAGCAGCCAAGACAGGGTCTCCGGGGCCAACGTCCTGACTTTC
TRBJ2-7 - many TRBV20-1 CSARGPQIQYEQYF TGCAGTGCTAGAGGGCCTCAAATACAGTACGAGCAGTACTTC
TRBJ2-7 TRBD2 - TRBV10-3 CAISDGLDRPEQYF TGTGCCATCAGTGATGGACTAGACCGCCCGGAGCAGTACTTC
TRBJ2-2 - - TRBV7-6 CASSLDRAAGELFF TGTGCCAGCAGCTTAGACAGGGCGGCCGGGGAGCTGTTTTTT
TRBJ2-2 - many TRBV7-3 CASSSGVTGELFF TGTGCCAGCAGCTCCGGTGTCACCGGGGAGCTGTTTTTT
TRBJ2-7 - many TRBV29-1 CSVRDSYEQYF TGCAGCGTCCGAGACAGCTACGAGCAGTACTTC
TRBJ2-7 TRBD2 - TRBV20-1 CSAPPLAGGYEQYF TGCAGTGCTCCCCCCTTAGCGGGGGGCTACGAGCAGTACTTC
TRBJ1-4 - - TRBV6-8 CATSDSPNEKLFF TGTGCCACTTCGGACAGCCCTAATGAAAAACTGTTTTTT
TRBJ2-7 TRBD1 many TRBV14 CASSSYLGQGAYEQYF TGTGCCAGCAGCTCATACCTGGGACAGGGGGCCTACGAGCAGTACTTC
TRBJ1-1 TRBD1 - TRBV5-4 CASSPGQMNTEAFF TGTGCCAGCAGCCCGGGACAGATGAACACTGAAGCTTTCTTT
TRBJ2-1 TRBD2 many TRBV6-5 CASSPDRDYDNEQFF TGTGCCAGCAGTCCTGACCGGGACTACGACAATGAGCAGTTCTTC
TRBJ2-1 TRBD2 - TRBV13 CANSPGLAYEQFF TGTGCCAACAGCCCGGGACTAGCGTACGAGCAGTTCTTC
TRBJ2-5 - many TRBV19 CASSMTGAPSETQYF TGTGCCAGTAGTATGACGGGGGCCCCATCGGAGACCCAGTACTTC
TRBJ2-5 - - TRBV10-3 CAISPSEGEGQYF TGTGCCATCAGTCCTAGTGAGGGGGAGGGCCAGTACTTC
TRBJ2-7 - many TRBV28 CASRLTLQGFDEQYF TGTGCCAGCAGATTAACCTTACAGGGTTTCGACGAGCAGTACTTC
TRBJ2-7 - many TRBV14 CASSHFSRVKGDEQYF TGTGCCAGCAGCCATTTCTCTAGGGTTAAAGGGGACGAGCAGTACTTC
TRBJ2-3 - many TRBV6-2/TRBV6-3 CASSQQRDTQYF TGTGCCAGCAGTCAACAGAGGGATACGCAGTATTTT
TRBJ1-1 - - TRBV4-3 CASSQEIVNTEAFF TGCGCCAGCAGCCAAGAGATAGTGAACACTGAAGCTTTCTTT
TRBJ1-4 - - TRBV27 CVTAWATNEKLFF TGTGTCACCGCATGGGCGACTAATGAAAAACTGTTTTTT
TRBJ2-1 - many TRBV3-1 CASHKVGSYEQFF TGTGCCAGCCATAAAGTGGGGAGCTATGAGCAGTTCTTC
TRBJ2-4 TRBD1 many TRBV27 CASSPRTGHAKNIQYF TGTGCCAGCAGTCCTAGGACAGGGCATGCCAAAAACATTCAGTACTTC
TRBJ1-1 TRBD1 many TRBV13 CASSRDRNTEAFF TGTGCCAGCAGCCGGGACAGGAACACTGAAGCTTTCTTT
TRBJ2-7 - many TRBV4-1 CASSQDLYSSYEQYF TGCGCCAGCAGCCAAGACCTATATAGCTCCTACGAGCAGTACTTC
TRBJ2-7 - many TRBV3-1 CASEDVSYEQYF TGTGCCAGCGAGGACGTCTCCTACGAGCAGTACTTC
TRBJ2-1 - many TRBV29-1 CSVDGPWGNEQFF TGCAGCGTTGACGGACCCTGGGGCAATGAGCAGTTCTTC
TRBJ2-3 - many TRBV19 CASSINPASTDTQYF TGTGCCAGTAGTATCAACCCGGCGAGCACAGATACGCAGTATTTT
TRBJ1-5 - many TRBV28 CASSLSSGRQPQHF TGTGCCAGCAGTTTGTCGTCAGGGAGGCAGCCCCAGCATTTT
TRBJ1-3 - - TRBV5-1 CASSLDREGNTIYF TGCGCCAGCAGCTTGGACAGAGAAGGAAACACCATATATTTT
TRBJ2-2 TRBD2 many TRBV29-1 CSVIAGASGTGELFF TGCAGCGTTATAGCGGGAGCTTCGGGCACCGGGGAGCTGTTTTTT